The 8 T cell receptor beta chains in this list originate from one sample, sequenced in a study of blood T cell repertoires in COVID-19. Assay used: immunoSEQ multiplex PCR; TCRdb lists only in-frame clones, some missing. This table holds under 350,000 clones, 70% to 90% found once. Material for sequencing was peripheral blood. The origin of the receptors is a man between 18 and 29 years old with active or convalescent COVID-19.

The chain carries TRBV7-9 and TRBJ2-7; TRBD2 matches at 13 bases. The V and J ends lost 5 bases and 6 bases, in that order; junction bases with no gene match: 16. The CDR3 has 18 residues. CDR1 is SEHNR and CDR2 is FQNEAQ in the germline V gene (reference sequence). In DNA form, the CDR3 reads TGTGCCAGCAGCCCCGCCTGGACTAGCGGGAGTCTTGTTAGCGAGCAGTACTTC. Its translation: CASSPAWTSGSLVSEQYF. Variable domain in full (rest from reference TRBV7-9 and TRBJ2-7): DTGVSQNPRHKITKRGQNVTFRCDPISEHNRLYWYRQTLGQGPEFLTYFQNEAQLEKSRLLSDRFSAERPKGSFSTLEIQRTEQGDSAMYLCASSPAWTSGSLVSEQYFGPGTRLTVT.

This clone has just one count. V is TRBV19 and J is TRBJ2-1; TRBD2 is a possible D gene (5 bases). Germline V CDR1 and CDR2: LNHDA, SQIVND (reference sequence). V was pared by 6 bases and J by 3 bases, with 15 bases between. The CDR3 is made up of 15 amino acids. CDR3 nucleotide sequence: TGTGCCAGTAGGCCGGGGTTTCCCCTCTACAATGAGCAGTTCTTC. Protein product: CASRPGFPLYNEQFF.

This rearrangement joins TRBV6-1 to TRBJ1-5; 7 nucleotides agree with TRBD1. CDR1 is MNHNS, CDR2 SASEGT, per germline. V lost 3 bases to trimming and J lost 0 bases; unmatched junction nucleotides: 2. CDR3 size: 15 residues. CDR3 coding DNA: TGTGCCAGCAGTGACAGGGGGTATAGCAATCAGCCCCAGCATTTT. Its translation: CASSDRGYSNQPQHF.

CDR3 loop: CASSLESLFSGNTIYF. In nucleotides, the CDR3 is TGTGCCAGCAGCTTGGAGAGCCTCTTCTCTGGAAACACCATATATTTT. This chain connects TRBV5-6 to TRBJ1-3; the D is unclear. This CDR3 region has 16 residues. V was pared by 0 bases and J by 0 bases, with 10 bases between. Germline CDR1 and CDR2: SGHDT and YYEEEE. Filled out from reference TRBV5-6 and TRBJ1-3, the complete variable domain reads DAGVTQSPTHLIKTRGQQVTLRCSPKSGHDTVSWYQQALGQGPQFIFQYYEEEERQRGNFPDRFSGHQFPNYSSELNVNALLLGDSALYLCASSLESLFSGNTIYFGEGSWLTVV.

This clone was detected only a few times. The chain links TRBV19 to TRBJ1-3; 8 nucleotides agree with TRBD1. The CDR3 contains 17 residues. V lost 8 bases, J lost 0 bases, and 12 bases stayed unmatched. Per germline, CDR1 LNHDA and CDR2 SQIVND (reference sequence). Written as DNA, the CDR3 is TGTGCCAGTGCTCCGGGACAGGAGACCCCCTCTGGAAACACCATATATTTT. Translated: CASAPGQETPSGNTIYF.

The rearrangement joins TRBV6-1 to TRBJ2-5, with 9 positions matching TRBD2. In germline, CDR1 is MNHNS, CDR2 SASEGT. With V trimmed by 4 bases and J by 4 bases, 10 bases remained unmatched. This CDR3 is 16 amino acids long. The CDR3 reads CASSVYAGGLGETQYF. The CDR3 nucleotides are TGTGCCAGCAGTGTGTATGCGGGGGGGCTCGGAGAGACCCAGTACTTC.

The rearrangement links TRBV27 to TRBJ2-7; 8 bases are shared with TRBD2. Germline loops: CDR1 MNHEY, CDR2 SMNVEV (reference sequence). The CDR3 consists of 14 residues. V was clipped by 8 bases and J by 4 bases; unmatched bases: 10. CDR3 residues: CASATGGAVYEQYF. In DNA form, the CDR3 reads TGTGCCAGCGCCACCGGGGGGGCCGTGTACGAGCAGTACTTC.

V is TRBV5-4 and J is TRBJ1-6, with D uncertain. With 6 bases removed from V and 7 bases from J, the gap between germline ends came to 8 bases. Germline V CDR1 and CDR2: SGHNT, YYREEE (reference sequence). This CDR3 is 12 amino acids long. CDR3 sequence reads: CASTSGNSPLHF. The CDR3 coding sequence is TGTGCCAGCACCTCGGGGAATTCACCCCTCCACTTT.